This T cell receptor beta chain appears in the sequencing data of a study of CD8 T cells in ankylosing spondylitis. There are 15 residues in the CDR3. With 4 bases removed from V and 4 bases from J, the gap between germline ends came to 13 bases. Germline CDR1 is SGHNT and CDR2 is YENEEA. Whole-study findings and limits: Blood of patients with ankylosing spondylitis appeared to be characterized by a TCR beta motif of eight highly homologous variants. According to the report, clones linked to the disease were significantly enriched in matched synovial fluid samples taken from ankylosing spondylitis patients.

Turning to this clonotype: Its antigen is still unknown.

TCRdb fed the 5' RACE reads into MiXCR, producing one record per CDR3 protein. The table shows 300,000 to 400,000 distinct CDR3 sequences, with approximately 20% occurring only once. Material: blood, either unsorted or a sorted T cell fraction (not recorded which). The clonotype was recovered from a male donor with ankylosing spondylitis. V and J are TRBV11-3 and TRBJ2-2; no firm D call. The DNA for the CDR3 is TGTGCCAGCAGCTCCCGAAAGCAGCTCACCGGGGAGCTGTTTTTT. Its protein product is CASSSRKQLTGELFF.